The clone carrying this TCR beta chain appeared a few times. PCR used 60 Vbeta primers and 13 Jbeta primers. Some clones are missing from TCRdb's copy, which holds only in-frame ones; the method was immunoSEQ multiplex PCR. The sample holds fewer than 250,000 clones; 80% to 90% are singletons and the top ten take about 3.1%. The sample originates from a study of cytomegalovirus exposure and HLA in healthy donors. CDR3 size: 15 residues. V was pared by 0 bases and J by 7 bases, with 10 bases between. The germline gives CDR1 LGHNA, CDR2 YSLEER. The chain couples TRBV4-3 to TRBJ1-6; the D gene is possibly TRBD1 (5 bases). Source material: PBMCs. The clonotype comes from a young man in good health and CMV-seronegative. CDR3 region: CASSQDQGWNSPLHF. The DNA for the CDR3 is TGCGCCAGCAGCCAAGATCAGGGTTGGAATTCACCCCTCCACTTT.